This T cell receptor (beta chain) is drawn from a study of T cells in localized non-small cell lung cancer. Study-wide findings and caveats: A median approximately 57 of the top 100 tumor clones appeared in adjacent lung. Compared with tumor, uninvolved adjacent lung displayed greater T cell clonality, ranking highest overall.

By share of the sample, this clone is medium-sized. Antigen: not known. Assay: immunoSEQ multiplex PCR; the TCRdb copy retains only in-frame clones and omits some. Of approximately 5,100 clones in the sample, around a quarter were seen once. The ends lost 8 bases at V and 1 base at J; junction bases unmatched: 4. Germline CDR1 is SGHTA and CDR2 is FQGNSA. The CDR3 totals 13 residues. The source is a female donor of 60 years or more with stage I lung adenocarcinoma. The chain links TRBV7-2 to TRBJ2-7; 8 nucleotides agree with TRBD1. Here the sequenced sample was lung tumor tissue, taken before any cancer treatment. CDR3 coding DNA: TGTGCCAGCTCCCAGGGGGCGTCCTACGAGCAGTACTTC. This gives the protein CASSQGASYEQYF.